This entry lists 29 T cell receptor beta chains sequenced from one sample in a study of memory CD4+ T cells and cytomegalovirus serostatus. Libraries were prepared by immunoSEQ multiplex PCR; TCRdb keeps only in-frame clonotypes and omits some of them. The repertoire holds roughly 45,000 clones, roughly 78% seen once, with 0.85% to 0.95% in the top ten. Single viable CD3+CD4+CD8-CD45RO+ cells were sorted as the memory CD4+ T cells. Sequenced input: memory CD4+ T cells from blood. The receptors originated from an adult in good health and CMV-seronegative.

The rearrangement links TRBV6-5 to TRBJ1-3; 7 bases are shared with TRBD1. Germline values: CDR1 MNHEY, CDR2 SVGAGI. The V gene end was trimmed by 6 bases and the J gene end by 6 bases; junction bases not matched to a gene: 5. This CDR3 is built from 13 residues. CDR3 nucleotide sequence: TGTGCCAGCAGCTACAGGGGCGCAAACACCATATATTTT. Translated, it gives CASSYRGANTIYF.

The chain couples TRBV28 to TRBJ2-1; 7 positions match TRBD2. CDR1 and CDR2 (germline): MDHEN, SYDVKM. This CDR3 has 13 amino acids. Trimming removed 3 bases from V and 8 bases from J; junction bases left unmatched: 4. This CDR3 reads CASSLAGEDEQFF. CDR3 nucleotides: TGTGCCAGCAGTTTGGCGGGGGAAGATGAGCAGTTCTTC.

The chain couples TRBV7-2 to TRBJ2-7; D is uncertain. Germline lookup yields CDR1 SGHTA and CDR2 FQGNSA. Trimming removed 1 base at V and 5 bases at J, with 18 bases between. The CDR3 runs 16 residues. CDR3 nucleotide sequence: TGTGCCAGCAGCTTAGTGGGTCCCCGGGCAGGAGACGAGCAGTACTTC. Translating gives CASSLVGPRAGDEQYF.

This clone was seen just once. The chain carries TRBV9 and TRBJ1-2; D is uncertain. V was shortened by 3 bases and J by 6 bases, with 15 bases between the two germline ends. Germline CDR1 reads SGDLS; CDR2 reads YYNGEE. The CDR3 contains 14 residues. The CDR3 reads CASSAFGRVDGYTF. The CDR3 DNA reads TGTGCCAGCAGCGCATTTGGGCGCGTAGATGGCTACACCTTC.

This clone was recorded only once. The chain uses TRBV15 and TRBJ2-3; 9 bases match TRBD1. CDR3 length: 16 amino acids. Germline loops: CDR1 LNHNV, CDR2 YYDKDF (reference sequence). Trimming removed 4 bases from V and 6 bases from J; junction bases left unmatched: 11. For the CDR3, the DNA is TGTGCCACCAGCATGCAACAGGGACAGGGCCCGGATACGCAGTATTTT. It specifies CATSMQQGQGPDTQYF.

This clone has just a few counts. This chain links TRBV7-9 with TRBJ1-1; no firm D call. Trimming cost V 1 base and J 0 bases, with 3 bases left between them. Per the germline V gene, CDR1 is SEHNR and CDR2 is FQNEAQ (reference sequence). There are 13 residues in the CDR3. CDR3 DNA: TGTGCCAGCAGCTTAGAGGTGAACACTGAAGCTTTCTTT. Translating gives CASSLEVNTEAFF.

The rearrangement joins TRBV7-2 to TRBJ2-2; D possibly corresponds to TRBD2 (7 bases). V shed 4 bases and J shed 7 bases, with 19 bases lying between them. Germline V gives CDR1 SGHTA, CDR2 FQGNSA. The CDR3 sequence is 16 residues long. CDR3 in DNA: TGTGCCAGCAGCTACCAGGAGTCAGGGGAGGGCGGGGAGCTGTTTTTT. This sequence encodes CASSYQESGEGGELFF.

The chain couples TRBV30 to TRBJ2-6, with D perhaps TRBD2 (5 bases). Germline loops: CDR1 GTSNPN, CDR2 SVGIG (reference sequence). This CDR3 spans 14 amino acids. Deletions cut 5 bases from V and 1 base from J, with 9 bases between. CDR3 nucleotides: TGTGCCTGGGGCCGGGAATCTGGGGCCAACGTCCTGACTTTC. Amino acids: CAWGRESGANVLTF.

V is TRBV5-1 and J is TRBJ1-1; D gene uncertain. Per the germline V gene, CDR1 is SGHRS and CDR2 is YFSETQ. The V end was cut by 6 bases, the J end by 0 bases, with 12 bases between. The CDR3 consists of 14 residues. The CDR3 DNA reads TGCGCCAGCACCTCAGGATTCCTGAACACTGAAGCTTTCTTT. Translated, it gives CASTSGFLNTEAFF. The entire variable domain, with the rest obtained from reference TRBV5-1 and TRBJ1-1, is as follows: KAGVTQTPRYLIKTRGQQVTLSCSPISGHRSVSWYQQTPGQGLQFLFEYFSETQRNKGNFPGRFSGRQFSNSRSEMNVSTLELGDSALYLCASTSGFLNTEAFFGQGTRLTVV.

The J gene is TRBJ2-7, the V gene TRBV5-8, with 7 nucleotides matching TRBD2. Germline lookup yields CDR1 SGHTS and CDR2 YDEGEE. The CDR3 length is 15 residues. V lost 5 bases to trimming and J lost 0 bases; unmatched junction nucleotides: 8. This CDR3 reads CASSLRGKSSYEQYF. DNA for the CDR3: TGTGCCAGCAGTCTGCGGGGGAAAAGCTCCTACGAGCAGTACTTC.

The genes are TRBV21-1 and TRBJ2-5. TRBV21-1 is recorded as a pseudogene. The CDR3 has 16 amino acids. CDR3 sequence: CASSKWPLRFQETQYF. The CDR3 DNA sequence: TGTGCCAGCAGCAAATGGCCCTTGCGATTCCAAGAGACCCAGTACTTC.

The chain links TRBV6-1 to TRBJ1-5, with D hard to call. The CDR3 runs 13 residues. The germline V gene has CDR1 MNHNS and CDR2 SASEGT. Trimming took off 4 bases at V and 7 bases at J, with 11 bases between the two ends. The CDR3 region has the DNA TGTGCCAGCAGTGTGACGACCGAACAGCCCCAGCATTTT. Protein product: CASSVTTEQPQHF.

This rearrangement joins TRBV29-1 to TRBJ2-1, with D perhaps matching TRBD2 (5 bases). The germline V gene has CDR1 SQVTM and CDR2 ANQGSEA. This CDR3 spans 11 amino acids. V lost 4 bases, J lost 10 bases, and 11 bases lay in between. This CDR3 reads CSVVDPGEQFF. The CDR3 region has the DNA TGCAGCGTTGTGGACCCGGGAGAGCAGTTCTTC.

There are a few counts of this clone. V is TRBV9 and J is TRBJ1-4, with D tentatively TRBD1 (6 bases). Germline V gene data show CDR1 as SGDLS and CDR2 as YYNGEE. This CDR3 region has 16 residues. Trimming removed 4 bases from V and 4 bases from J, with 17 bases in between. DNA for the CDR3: TGTGCCAGCAGCACACAGGGAACAGCCTATAATGAAAAACTGTTTTTT. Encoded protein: CASSTQGTAYNEKLFF. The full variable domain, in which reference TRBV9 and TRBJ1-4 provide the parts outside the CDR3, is DSGVTQTPKHLITATGQRVTLRCSPRSGDLSVYWYQQSLDQGLQFLIQYYNGEERAKGNILERFSAQQFPDLHSELNLSSLELGDSALYFCASSTQGTAYNEKLFFGSGTQLSVL.

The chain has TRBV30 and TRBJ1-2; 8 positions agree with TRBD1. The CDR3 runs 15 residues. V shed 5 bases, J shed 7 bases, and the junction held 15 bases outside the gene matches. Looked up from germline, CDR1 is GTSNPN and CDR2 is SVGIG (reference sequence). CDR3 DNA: TGTGCCTGGCCTAGGGGGGACAGGATCCTTGTTGGCTACACCTTC. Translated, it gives CAWPRGDRILVGYTF.

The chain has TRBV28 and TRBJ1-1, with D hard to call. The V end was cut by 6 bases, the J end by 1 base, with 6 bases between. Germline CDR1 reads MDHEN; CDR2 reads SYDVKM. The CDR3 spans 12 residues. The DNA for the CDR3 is TGTGCCAGCAGCCCACCGAACACTGAAGCTTTCTTT. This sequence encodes CASSPPNTEAFF.

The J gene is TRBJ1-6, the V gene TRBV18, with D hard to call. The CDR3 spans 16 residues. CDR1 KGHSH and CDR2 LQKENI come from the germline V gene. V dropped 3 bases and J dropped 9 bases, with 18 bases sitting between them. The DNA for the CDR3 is TGTGCCAGCTCACCGCGGGATCAGAAAATGGGTTCACCCCTCCACTTT. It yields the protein CASSPRDQKMGSPLHF.

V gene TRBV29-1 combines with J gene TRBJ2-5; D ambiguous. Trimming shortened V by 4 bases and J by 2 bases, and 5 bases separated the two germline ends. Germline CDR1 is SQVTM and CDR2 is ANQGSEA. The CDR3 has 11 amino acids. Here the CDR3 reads CSVANQETQYF. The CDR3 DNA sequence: TGCAGCGTTGCGAATCAAGAGACCCAGTACTTC.

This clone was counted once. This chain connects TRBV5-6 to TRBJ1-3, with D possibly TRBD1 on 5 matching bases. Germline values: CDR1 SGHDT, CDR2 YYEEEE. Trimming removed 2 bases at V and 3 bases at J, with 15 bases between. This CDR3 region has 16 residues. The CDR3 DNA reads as TGTGCCAGCAGCTTCCAGCGGGGGTTAAGTGGAAACACCATATATTTT. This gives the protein CASSFQRGLSGNTIYF.

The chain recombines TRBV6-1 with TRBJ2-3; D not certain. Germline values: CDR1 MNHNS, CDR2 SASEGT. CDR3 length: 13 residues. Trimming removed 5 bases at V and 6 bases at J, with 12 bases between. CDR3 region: CASSPQAWDTQYF. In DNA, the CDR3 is TGTGCCAGCAGTCCCCAGGCCTGGGATACGCAGTATTTT.

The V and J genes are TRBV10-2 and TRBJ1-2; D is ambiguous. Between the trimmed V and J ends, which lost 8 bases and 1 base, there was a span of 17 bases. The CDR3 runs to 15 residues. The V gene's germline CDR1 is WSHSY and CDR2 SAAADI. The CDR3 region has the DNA TGCGCCAGCGTAGGTGGGGTGGGAGATAACTATGGCTACACCTTC. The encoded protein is CASVGGVGDNYGYTF.

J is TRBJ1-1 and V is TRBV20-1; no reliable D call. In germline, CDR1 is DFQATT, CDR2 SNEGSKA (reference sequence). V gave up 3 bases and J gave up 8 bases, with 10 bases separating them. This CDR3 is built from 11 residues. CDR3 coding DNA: TGCAGTGCTAGTGGATCGCAGGAAGCTTTCTTT. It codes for CSASGSQEAFF.

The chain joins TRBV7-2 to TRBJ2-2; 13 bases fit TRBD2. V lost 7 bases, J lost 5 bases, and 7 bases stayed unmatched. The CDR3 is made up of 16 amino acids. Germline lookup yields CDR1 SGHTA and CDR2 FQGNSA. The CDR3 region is CASTTPGLAGTGELFF. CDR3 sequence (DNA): TGTGCCAGCACCACCCCGGGACTAGCGGGGACCGGGGAGCTGTTTTTT.

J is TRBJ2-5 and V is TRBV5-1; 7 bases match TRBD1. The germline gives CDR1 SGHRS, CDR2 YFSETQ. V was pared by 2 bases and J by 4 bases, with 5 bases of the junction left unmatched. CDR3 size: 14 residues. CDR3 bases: TGCGCCAGCAGCTTAGAGGGGGCGGGAGAGACCCAGTACTTC. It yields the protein CASSLEGAGETQYF.

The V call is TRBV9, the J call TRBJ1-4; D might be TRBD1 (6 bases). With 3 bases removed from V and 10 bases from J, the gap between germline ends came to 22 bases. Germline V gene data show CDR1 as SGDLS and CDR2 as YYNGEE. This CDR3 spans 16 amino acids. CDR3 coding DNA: TGTGCCAGCAGCGAGGCCTTAGGACAGCCCTCGGGAAAACTGTTTTTT. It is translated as CASSEALGQPSGKLFF.

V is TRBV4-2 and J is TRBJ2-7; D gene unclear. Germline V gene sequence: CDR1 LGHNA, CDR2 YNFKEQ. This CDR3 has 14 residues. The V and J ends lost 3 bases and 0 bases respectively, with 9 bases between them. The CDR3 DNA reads TGTGCCAGCAGCCATGAATTCGGCTCCTACGAGCAGTACTTC. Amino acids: CASSHEFGSYEQYF.

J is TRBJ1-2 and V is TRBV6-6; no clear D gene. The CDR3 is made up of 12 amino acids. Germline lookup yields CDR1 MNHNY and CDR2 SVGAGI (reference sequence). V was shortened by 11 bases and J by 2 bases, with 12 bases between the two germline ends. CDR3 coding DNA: TGTGCCGCGAGCCGGGAGAACTATGGCTACACCTTC. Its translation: CAASRENYGYTF.

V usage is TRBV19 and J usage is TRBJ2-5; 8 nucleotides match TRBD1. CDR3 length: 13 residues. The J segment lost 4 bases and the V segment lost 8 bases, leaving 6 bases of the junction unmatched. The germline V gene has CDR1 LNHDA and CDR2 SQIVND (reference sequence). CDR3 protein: CASGGTGGETQYF. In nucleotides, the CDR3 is TGTGCCAGTGGGGGGACAGGAGGAGAGACCCAGTACTTC.

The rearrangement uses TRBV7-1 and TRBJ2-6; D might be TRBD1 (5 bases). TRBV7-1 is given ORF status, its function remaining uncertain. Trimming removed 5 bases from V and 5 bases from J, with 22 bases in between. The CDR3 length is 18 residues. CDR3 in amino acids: CASSMHRRGQSRANVLTF. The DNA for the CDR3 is TGTGCCAGCAGCATGCACAGACGAGGACAAAGTCGGGCCAACGTCCTGACTTTC.